This paragraph reports one TCR beta chain. The antigen remains undetermined. The J segment lost 4 bases and the V segment lost 2 bases, leaving 4 bases of the junction unmatched. Germline V gives CDR1 LNHDA, CDR2 SQIVND (reference sequence). The CDR3 sequence is 14 residues long. The treatment: 15 Gy SBRT to primary tumor, nephrectomy 4 weeks later. This specimen belongs to a study of radiation and T cells in renal cell carcinoma. Broader study findings: Dominant CDR3 motifs occupied more repertoire in irradiated than control tumors.

Clones were sequenced by immunoSEQ multiplex PCR, and TCRdb holds only the in-frame ones, with some missing. The repertoire has 15,000 to 20,000 clones, 55% of them found once; the top ten carry approximately 10%. The source is a man aged 45-65 years with renal cell carcinoma. The chain couples TRBV19 to TRBJ1-2; TRBD1 matches 7 bases. The material was tumor tissue, obtained from a patient whose treatment included radiotherapy and nephrectomy. CDR3 residues: CASSINRDSYGYTF. The DNA of the CDR3 is TGTGCCAGTAGTATAAACCGGGACAGCTATGGCTACACCTTC.